The 19 T cell receptor beta chains reported below all come from one sample, sequenced in a study of blood T cell repertoires in COVID-19. TCRdb's table, derived via immunoSEQ multiplex PCR, lists solely in-frame clones and lacks some. Of under 200,000 clones in the sample, nearly 90% are singletons; the top ten hold 20% to 25%. The sequenced material came from peripheral blood. The receptors originated from a man between 60 and 75 years old with active or convalescent COVID-19.

V usage is TRBV5-6 and J usage is TRBJ2-5, with 9 nucleotides matching TRBD1. V was pared by 3 bases and J by 6 bases, with 6 bases of the junction left unmatched. This CDR3 comprises 14 residues. CDR1 and CDR2 from the germline V gene are SGHDT and YYEEEE. The CDR3 loop reads CASSWDRVGKTQYF. Written as DNA, the CDR3 is TGTGCCAGCAGCTGGGACAGGGTGGGAAAGACCCAGTACTTC.

The V call is TRBV5-6, the J call TRBJ1-6; 7 bases fit TRBD1. This CDR3 is built from 14 residues. The ends lost 3 bases at V and 9 bases at J; junction bases unmatched: 6. From germline, CDR1 is SGHDT and CDR2 YYEEEE. CDR3 coding DNA: TGTGCCAGCAGCTCTACAGGGGTTGGTTCACCCCTCCACTTT. Residues: CASSSTGVGSPLHF.

The CDR3 spells CASREAENTEAFF. For the CDR3, the DNA is TGTGCCAGCCGGGAAGCGGAGAACACTGAAGCTTTCTTT. The gene calls are TRBV14 and TRBJ1-1; no definite D call. Germline CDR1 reads SGHDN; CDR2 reads FVKESK. The V end lost 8 bases, the J end lost 1 base, and 11 bases lay between the germline ends. The CDR3 is 13 residues long.

The rearrangement joins TRBV18 to TRBJ1-2; TRBD1 matches 8 bases. Germline V lookup: CDR1 KGHSH, CDR2 LQKENI. J gave up 7 bases and V 0 bases, and 4 bases lay outside the gene matches. The CDR3 runs to 14 residues. The chain's CDR3 is CASSPPWTGSGYTF. The CDR3 DNA is TGTGCCAGCTCACCACCCTGGACAGGGAGTGGCTACACCTTC.

The J gene is TRBJ2-1, the V gene TRBV20-1; 10 nucleotides line up with TRBD2. This CDR3 is built from 16 residues. Germline V CDR1 and CDR2: DFQATT, SNEGSKA (reference sequence). The V segment lost 3 bases and the J segment 6 bases; nucleotides outside the gene matches: 11. The chain's CDR3 is CSASRASGGGPNEQFF. The DNA of the CDR3 is TGCAGTGCTAGTCGGGCTAGCGGGGGAGGTCCCAATGAGCAGTTCTTC.

This chain links TRBV2 with TRBJ2-5; a possible D gene is TRBD1 (5 bases). The length of the CDR3 is 15 residues. Per germline, CDR1 SNHLY and CDR2 FYNNEI. The ends were cut back, 4 bases at V and 5 bases at J, with 17 bases in the middle. CDR3 DNA sequence: TGTGCCAGCAGTGGGCGAAGCGCTTCAGGGGAGACCCAGTACTTC. It yields the protein CASSGRSASGETQYF.

The chain carries TRBV4-1 and TRBJ2-5; maybe TRBD2 (5 bases). Germline V lookup: CDR1 MGHRA, CDR2 YSYEKL. V gave up 0 bases and J gave up 0 bases, with 14 bases separating them. This CDR3 has 17 residues. The CDR3 loop is CASSQDAGKPYQETQYF. The CDR3 bases are TGCGCCAGCAGCCAAGATGCGGGCAAGCCGTACCAAGAGACCCAGTACTTC.

The chain has TRBV7-9 and TRBJ1-1; 8 bases agree with TRBD1. Trimming cost V 4 bases and J 1 base; bases outside gene matches: 5. CDR3 length: 15 amino acids. The germline V gene has CDR1 SEHNR and CDR2 FQNEAQ (reference sequence). The CDR3 DNA follows: TGTGCCAGCAGCTCGGACAGGGTTGGGAACACTGAAGCTTTCTTT. Translation gives CASSSDRVGNTEAFF.

The rearrangement joins TRBV19 to TRBJ2-1, with a possible D match to TRBD2 (5 bases). Germline CDR1 reads LNHDA; CDR2 reads SQIVND (reference sequence). There are 14 residues in the CDR3. The V and J ends lost 6 bases and 2 bases respectively, with 11 bases between them. CDR3 DNA: TGTGCCAGTAGGGACGGGGTCGCCTACAATGAGCAGTTCTTC. Amino acids: CASRDGVAYNEQFF.

The CDR3: CASSPGTGVTGNTIYF. The CDR3 region has the DNA TGTGCCAGCAGCCCCGGGACAGGGGTAACAGGAAACACCATATATTTT. The chain employs TRBV7-9 and TRBJ1-3; 10 bases line up with TRBD1. The V gene's germline CDR1 is SEHNR and CDR2 FQNEAQ (reference sequence). J gave up 4 bases and V 5 bases, and 8 bases lay outside the gene matches. The CDR3 extends over 16 amino acids.

The J gene is TRBJ1-3, the V gene TRBV6-6; 8 positions agree with TRBD1. Germline-derived CDR1 and CDR2 are MNHNY and SVGAGI (reference sequence). The trim removed 6 bases at V and 4 bases at J, leaving 5 bases unmatched. This CDR3 contains 14 residues. The CDR3 region has the DNA TGTGCCAGCAGCCCCAGGGGGCGAGGAAACACCATATATTTT. Translating it yields CASSPRGRGNTIYF.

This clone occurred once. The genes are TRBV18 and TRBJ1-2; TRBD1 matches at 7 bases. The V segment lost 1 base and the J segment 4 bases; nucleotides outside the gene matches: 12. The CDR3 sequence is 17 residues long. Germline CDR1 reads KGHSH; CDR2 reads LQKENI. CDR3 coding DNA: TGTGCCAGCTCACCACAGGTCTCCCGACAGGGCGGCTATGGCTACACCTTC. Encoded protein: CASSPQVSRQGGYGYTF.

The chain uses TRBV6-5 and TRBJ1-1; the D is unclear. The CDR3 has 12 amino acids. Deletions cut 6 bases from V and 0 bases from J, with 5 bases between. CDR1 MNHEY and CDR2 SVGAGI come from the germline V gene. The CDR3: CASREMNTEAFF. The CDR3 DNA sequence: TGTGCCAGCAGAGAGATGAACACTGAAGCTTTCTTT.

The V and J genes are TRBV7-2 and TRBJ1-3, with TRBD1 as a possible D gene (5 bases). With 5 bases removed from V and 0 bases from J, the gap between germline ends came to 11 bases. This CDR3 contains 15 residues. CDR1 is SGHTA, CDR2 FQGNSA, per germline. CDR3: CASSPTGNSGNTIYF. The DNA for the CDR3 is TGTGCCAGCAGCCCAACAGGAAACTCTGGAAACACCATATATTTT.

This clone was observed a handful of times. V is TRBV19 and J is TRBJ2-1; 11 bases align to TRBD2. The J segment lost 9 bases and the V segment lost 7 bases, leaving 11 bases of the junction unmatched. The CDR3 spans 15 residues. Per germline, CDR1 LNHDA and CDR2 SQIVND (reference sequence). The CDR3 coding sequence is TGTGCCAGTACCCAAGCTAGCGGGGGGCCGAGTGAGCAGTTCTTC. Translation: CASTQASGGPSEQFF.

V is TRBV6-2 or TRBV6-3 and J is TRBJ1-6, with 7 bases matching TRBD1. This CDR3 contains 14 residues. Germline V gene sequence: CDR1 MNHEY, CDR2 SVGEGT. V lost 5 bases, J lost 6 bases, and 4 bases stayed unmatched. The CDR3 nucleotides read TGTGCCAGCAGTGACCGGGACAGTAATTCACCCCTCCACTTT. It specifies CASSDRDSNSPLHF.

CDR3 residues: CASSQSRERQFF. As DNA, the CDR3 is TGTGCCAGCAGCCAATCTAGAGAGAGGCAGTTCTTC. The V gene is TRBV3-1 (or the pseudogene TRBV3-2), the J gene TRBJ2-1; D call uncertain. The CDR3 length is 12 residues. Germline CDR1 LGHDT, CDR2 YNNKEL (reference sequence). The V end lost 2 bases, the J end lost 12 bases, and 11 bases lay between the germline ends.

V usage is TRBV5-3 and J usage is TRBJ1-1, with TRBD1 matching over 7 bases. TRBV5-3 is sorted into the ORF group, with uncertain function. CDR3 size: 15 residues. The trim removed 4 bases at V and 1 base at J, leaving 7 bases unmatched. The CDR3 sequence is CARSLTGTENTEAFF. CDR3 coding DNA: TGTGCCAGAAGCCTAACCGGGACAGAGAACACTGAAGCTTTCTTT.

The chain combines TRBV11-2 with TRBJ2-2; D is possibly TRBD1 (5 bases). V shed 5 bases and J shed 6 bases, with 13 bases lying between them. Germline loops: CDR1 SGHAT, CDR2 FQNNGV. The CDR3 extends over 14 amino acids. Here the CDR3 reads CASSQGVGSGELFF. In DNA, the CDR3 is TGTGCCAGCAGCCAGGGTGTGGGGTCCGGGGAGCTGTTTTTT.